The T cell receptor (beta chain) under discussion was sequenced for a study of blood T cell repertoires in COVID-19. Study context: Samples representing acute and convalescent COVID-19 were sourced from the United States, Italy and Spain.

Under the authors' procedure: Scientists estimated how many nucleated cells there were by amplifying reference gene primers. Only in-frame clones appear in the TCRdb table, and some are missing; sequencing was by immunoSEQ multiplex PCR. V, J and clone size derive from that table, while D and trimming were established from the DNA sequence. The profile shows roughly 120,000 clones, approximately 90% of them singletons. Germline V gives CDR1 MGHRA, CDR2 YSYEKL. This CDR3 spans 15 amino acids. V was pared by 1 base and J by 4 bases, with 13 bases between. What was sequenced was peripheral blood. The sequence was collected from a human donor in a cohort sampled during active COVID-19. J is TRBJ1-1 and V is TRBV4-1; D remains unclear. CDR3 sequence: CASSQGHAGTTEAFF. CDR3 DNA sequence: TGCGCCAGCAGCCAAGGACACGCGGGAACCACTGAAGCTTTCTTT.